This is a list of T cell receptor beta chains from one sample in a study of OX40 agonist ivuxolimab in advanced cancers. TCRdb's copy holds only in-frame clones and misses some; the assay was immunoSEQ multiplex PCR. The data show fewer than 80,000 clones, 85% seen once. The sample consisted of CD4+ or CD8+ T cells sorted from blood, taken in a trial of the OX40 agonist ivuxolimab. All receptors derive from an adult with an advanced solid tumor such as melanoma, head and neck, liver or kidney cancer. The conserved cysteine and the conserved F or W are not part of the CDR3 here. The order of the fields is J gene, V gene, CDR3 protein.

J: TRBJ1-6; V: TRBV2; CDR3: ASTRGRQTLNSPLH
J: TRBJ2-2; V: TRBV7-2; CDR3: ASSLDRGTGELF
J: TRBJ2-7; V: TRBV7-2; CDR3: ASSYTGQGYEQY
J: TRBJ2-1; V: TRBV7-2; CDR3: ASSSPTSRDEQF
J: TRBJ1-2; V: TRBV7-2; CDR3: ASSFAGQGFGGYT
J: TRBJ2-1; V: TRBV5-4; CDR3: ASSLTGSSYNEQF
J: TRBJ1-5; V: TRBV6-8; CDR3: ASSQVPNQPQH
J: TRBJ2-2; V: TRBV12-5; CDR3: ASGLGGAAGELF
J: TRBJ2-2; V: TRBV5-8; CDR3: ASSSWTGNTGELF
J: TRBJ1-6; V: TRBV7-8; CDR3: ASSRGDTYRGDNSPLH
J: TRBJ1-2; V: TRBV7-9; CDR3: ASSSDRDYGYT
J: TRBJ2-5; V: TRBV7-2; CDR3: ASSPRTGEETQY
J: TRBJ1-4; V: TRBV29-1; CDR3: TAIQGSNEKLF
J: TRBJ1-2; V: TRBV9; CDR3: ASSTGTVGYT
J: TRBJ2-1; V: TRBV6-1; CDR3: ASSEAQRGLGIEQF
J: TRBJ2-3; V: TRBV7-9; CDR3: ASSLGTGWVPADTQY
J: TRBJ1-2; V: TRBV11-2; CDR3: ASSLIGTEYGYT
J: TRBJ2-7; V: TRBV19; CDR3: ASSIEVGIYEQY
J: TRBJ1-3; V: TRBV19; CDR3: ASSTGGPPGNTIY
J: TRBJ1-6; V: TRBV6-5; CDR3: ASSYSKGIGNSPLH
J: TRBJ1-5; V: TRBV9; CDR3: ASSGGSPGQPQH
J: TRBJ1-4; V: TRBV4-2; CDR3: ASSPSFLGANEKLF
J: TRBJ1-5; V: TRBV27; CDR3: ASSLISRSNQPQH
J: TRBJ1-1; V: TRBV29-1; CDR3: SVLPGQVNTEAF
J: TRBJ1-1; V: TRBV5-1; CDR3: ASSAGGSEAF
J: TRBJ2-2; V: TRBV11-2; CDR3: ASSFAGAGGELF
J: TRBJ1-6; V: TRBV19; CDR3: ASSNAGGYNSPLH
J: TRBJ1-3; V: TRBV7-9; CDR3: ASSPAYTIY
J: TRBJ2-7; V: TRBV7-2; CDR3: ASSLGGQGFSYEQY
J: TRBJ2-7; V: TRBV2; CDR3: ASGQGKYEQY
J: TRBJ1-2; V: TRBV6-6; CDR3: ASSTANTGNYGYT
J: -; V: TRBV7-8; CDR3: ASSARTGNYEQY
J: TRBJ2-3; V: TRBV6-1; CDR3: ASSELLAGGGADTQY
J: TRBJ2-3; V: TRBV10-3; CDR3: AISEGTSGVVKY
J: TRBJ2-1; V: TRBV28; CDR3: ASTTTGLTLNEQF
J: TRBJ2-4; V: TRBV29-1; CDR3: SVGGARDEINIQY
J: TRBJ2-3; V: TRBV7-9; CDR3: ASSSPGLAVDTQY
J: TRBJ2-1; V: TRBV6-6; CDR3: ASSSPGPYNEQF
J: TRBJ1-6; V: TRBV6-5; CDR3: ASSYTGATYNSPLH
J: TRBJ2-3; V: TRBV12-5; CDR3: ASGLSPLRLARTDTQY
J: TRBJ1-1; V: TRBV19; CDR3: ASLPGTANTEAF
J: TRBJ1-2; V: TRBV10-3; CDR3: AIRGTGSGYT
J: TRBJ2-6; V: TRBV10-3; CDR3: AISETRAGGANVLT
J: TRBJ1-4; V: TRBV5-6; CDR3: ASSLTGPGEKLF
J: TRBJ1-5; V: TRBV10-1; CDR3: ASSDDFIKPQH
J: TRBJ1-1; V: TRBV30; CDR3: AWSVLELGKAF
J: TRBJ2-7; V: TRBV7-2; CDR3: ASSLGGRTYEQY
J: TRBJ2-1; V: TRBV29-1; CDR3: SVRTSTGSSYNEQF
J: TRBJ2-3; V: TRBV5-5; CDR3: ASSQNALAGRTDTQY
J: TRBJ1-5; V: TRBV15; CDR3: ATSETSNQPQH
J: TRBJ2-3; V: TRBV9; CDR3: ASSPVGASGHTQY
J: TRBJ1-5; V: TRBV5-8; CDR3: ASSLGTGAGLNQPQH
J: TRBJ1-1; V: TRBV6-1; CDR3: ASSETLTEAF
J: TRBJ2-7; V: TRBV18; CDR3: ASSPPGTYEQY
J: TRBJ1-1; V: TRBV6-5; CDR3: ASSPGEWTEAF
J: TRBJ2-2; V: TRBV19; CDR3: ASSMVWGQANTGELF
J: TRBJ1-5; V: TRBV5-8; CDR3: ASSLGHRFHTRGQH
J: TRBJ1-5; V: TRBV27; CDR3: ASSLMAGLNQPQH